The rows below give T cell receptor beta chains drawn from one sample of a study of early T cells in non-severe SARS-CoV-2 infection. MiXCR, run by TCRdb on the 5' RACE reads, gives a single entry per CDR3 protein. The table records approximately 97,000 distinct CDR3 sequences, around 13% of them present only once. The sample was whole blood. These receptors came from an adult who was a healthcare worker with PCR-confirmed SARS-CoV-2 infection or an uninfected control (not recorded which). Both conserved end residues are part of each CDR3.

cdr3_length: 13
j_call: TRBJ2-1
v_call: TRBV28
cdr3_aa: CASSLSGGPEQFF

cdr3_length: 15
j_call: TRBJ2-7
v_call: TRBV7-2
cdr3_aa: CASSQQVNGLYEQYF

cdr3_length: 12
j_call: TRBJ2-1
v_call: TRBV10-3
cdr3_aa: CAISVDGNEQFF

cdr3_length: 15
j_call: TRBJ2-7
v_call: TRBV5-1
cdr3_aa: CASSSTGTGNYEQYF

cdr3_length: 13
j_call: TRBJ2-7
v_call: TRBV7-8
cdr3_aa: CASLDQGRYEQYF

cdr3_length: 14
j_call: TRBJ2-4
v_call: TRBV12-3/TRBV12-4
cdr3_aa: CASGDTLAKNIQYF

cdr3_length: 13
j_call: TRBJ2-7
v_call: TRBV12-3/TRBV12-4
cdr3_aa: CASVSGGSYEQYF

cdr3_length: 15
j_call: TRBJ1-2
v_call: TRBV6-5
cdr3_aa: CASSYNRGFNYGYTF

cdr3_length: 14
j_call: TRBJ1-2
v_call: TRBV24-1
cdr3_aa: CATSDRTGDYGYTF

cdr3_length: 11
j_call: .
v_call: TRBV5-5
cdr3_aa: CASSTTDTQHF

cdr3_length: 15
j_call: TRBJ2-7
v_call: TRBV4-1
cdr3_aa: CASSRSPPNSYEQYF

cdr3_length: 14
j_call: TRBJ1-5
v_call: TRBV6-2/TRBV6-3
cdr3_aa: CASSDPHSNQPQHF

cdr3_length: 16
j_call: TRBJ1-1
v_call: TRBV20-1
cdr3_aa: CSARDPTGRVDTEAFF

cdr3_length: 14
j_call: TRBJ1-5
v_call: TRBV12-3/TRBV12-4
cdr3_aa: CASSPLEGQQPQHF

cdr3_length: 16
j_call: TRBJ2-5
v_call: TRBV6-5
cdr3_aa: CASSYGQGEPQETQYF

cdr3_length: 12
j_call: TRBJ2-4
v_call: TRBV11-2
cdr3_aa: CASSPLRNIQYF

cdr3_length: 11
j_call: TRBJ1-1
v_call: TRBV7-9
cdr3_aa: CASSLGGKAFF

cdr3_length: 16
j_call: TRBJ2-1
v_call: TRBV9
cdr3_aa: CASSVGKAGGLDEQFF

cdr3_length: 16
j_call: TRBJ2-7
v_call: TRBV12-3/TRBV12-4
cdr3_aa: CASSSGVSGVFQEQYF

cdr3_length: 12
j_call: TRBJ2-7
v_call: TRBV11-2
cdr3_aa: CASSSGTGEQYF

cdr3_length: 13
j_call: TRBJ2-5
v_call: TRBV20-1
cdr3_aa: CSARGLAEETQYF

cdr3_length: 14
j_call: TRBJ2-3
v_call: TRBV28
cdr3_aa: CASSRDSYTDTQYF

cdr3_length: 14
j_call: TRBJ2-7
v_call: TRBV10-2
cdr3_aa: CASRGGLKSYEQYF

cdr3_length: 13
j_call: TRBJ2-3
v_call: TRBV5-5
cdr3_aa: CASSLRFTDTQYF

cdr3_length: 13
j_call: TRBJ1-5
v_call: TRBV19
cdr3_aa: CASRDRGGQPQHF

cdr3_length: 12
j_call: TRBJ2-3
v_call: TRBV10-3
cdr3_aa: CAIRTRADTQYF

cdr3_length: 15
j_call: TRBJ2-1
v_call: TRBV10-3
cdr3_aa: CAIGGLAPSYNEQFF

cdr3_length: 14
j_call: TRBJ2-1
v_call: TRBV12-3/TRBV12-4
cdr3_aa: CASMGTLMGNEQFF

cdr3_length: 13
j_call: TRBJ2-7
v_call: TRBV27
cdr3_aa: CASSSTGAYEQYF

cdr3_length: 14
j_call: TRBJ2-3
v_call: TRBV24-1
cdr3_aa: CATSDPPPTDTQYF

cdr3_length: 14
j_call: TRBJ2-3
v_call: TRBV15
cdr3_aa: CATSREPTTDTQYF

cdr3_length: 11
j_call: TRBJ1-1
v_call: TRBV28
cdr3_aa: CASSGNTEAFF

cdr3_length: 12
j_call: TRBJ1-3
v_call: TRBV6-1
cdr3_aa: CASSQGRDTIYF

cdr3_length: 16
j_call: TRBJ2-4
v_call: TRBV18
cdr3_aa: CASSPPYGGAKNIQYF

cdr3_length: 16
j_call: TRBJ2-3
v_call: TRBV5-6
cdr3_aa: CASRWGLAGAADTQYF

cdr3_length: 14
j_call: TRBJ2-7
v_call: TRBV20-1
cdr3_aa: CSATRWVGVGEQYF

cdr3_length: 13
j_call: TRBJ1-6
v_call: TRBV5-1
cdr3_aa: CASSLSRNSPLHF

cdr3_length: 14
j_call: TRBJ2-3
v_call: TRBV27
cdr3_aa: CASASGRSTDTQYF

cdr3_length: 11
j_call: TRBJ2-7
v_call: TRBV9
cdr3_aa: CARSRGLQQYF

cdr3_length: 12
j_call: TRBJ1-5
v_call: TRBV20-1
cdr3_aa: CSANAGVEPQHF

cdr3_length: 14
j_call: TRBJ1-3
v_call: TRBV6-5
cdr3_aa: CASSYSGRGNTIYF

cdr3_length: 13
j_call: TRBJ2-1
v_call: TRBV29-1
cdr3_aa: CSGQGDSYNEQFF

cdr3_length: 14
j_call: TRBJ2-6
v_call: TRBV11-2
cdr3_aa: CASSPADGANVLTF

cdr3_length: 15
j_call: TRBJ2-3
v_call: TRBV20-1
cdr3_aa: CSASPTAGRLDTQYF

cdr3_length: 16
j_call: TRBJ1-5
v_call: TRBV7-9
cdr3_aa: CASSLVATGGNQPQHF

cdr3_length: 14
j_call: TRBJ2-7
v_call: TRBV9
cdr3_aa: CASSAGTSGYEQYF

cdr3_length: 12
j_call: TRBJ2-5
v_call: TRBV20-1
cdr3_aa: CSAPRPLETQYF

cdr3_length: 14
j_call: TRBJ2-1
v_call: TRBV5-1
cdr3_aa: CASSLAWKDNEQFF

cdr3_length: 13
j_call: TRBJ2-3
v_call: TRBV7-8
cdr3_aa: CASSVMSGRAQYF

cdr3_length: 13
j_call: TRBJ1-6
v_call: TRBV20-1
cdr3_aa: CSARTAYNSPLHF